This T cell receptor (beta chain) is drawn from a study of shared clonotypes between healthy human individuals. Study in general: Each donor contributed plates that comprised three CD4 naive, three CD4 memory, two CD8 naive and one CD8 memory.

Findings and limits, study-wide: Rarefaction demonstrated incomplete sorted-subset sequencing despite large depth.

Of note for this clone: Its antigen is currently unknown.

Clones were read by immunoSEQ multiplex PCR, and TCRdb kept only the in-frame ones, dropping some. The sample has 900,000 to 1,200,000 clones, about 84% seen once; the top ten hold roughly 0.62%. The germline V and J ends were trimmed by 6 bases and 13 bases, with 15 bases remaining between them. Germline V gives CDR1 MDHEN, CDR2 SYDVKM. CDR3 length: 12 residues. This chain connects TRBV28 to TRBJ2-2; tentative D call: TRBD2 (6 bases). This sequence originates from a man between 18 and 35 years old in good health. Some clones in this sample may be carry-over from other donors' samples. Sequenced material: memory CD4+ T cells from PBMCs. As for subset: CD45RA-negative fraction. For the CDR3, the DNA is TGTGCCAGCAGAGAGGACACAGCGGGGCTGTTTTTT. It translates to CASREDTAGLFF.